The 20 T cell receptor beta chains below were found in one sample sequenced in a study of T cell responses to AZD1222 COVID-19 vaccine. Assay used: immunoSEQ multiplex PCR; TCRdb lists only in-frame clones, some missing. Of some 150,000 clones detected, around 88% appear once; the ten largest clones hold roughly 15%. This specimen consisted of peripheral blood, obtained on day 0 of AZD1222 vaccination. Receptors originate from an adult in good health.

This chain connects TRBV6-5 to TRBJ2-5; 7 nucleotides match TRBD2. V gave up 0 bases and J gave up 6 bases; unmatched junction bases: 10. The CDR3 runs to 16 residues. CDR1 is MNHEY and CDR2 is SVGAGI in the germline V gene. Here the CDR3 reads CASSYSGGTLVKTQYF. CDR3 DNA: TGTGCCAGCAGTTACTCGGGAGGGACTTTAGTGAAGACCCAGTACTTC.

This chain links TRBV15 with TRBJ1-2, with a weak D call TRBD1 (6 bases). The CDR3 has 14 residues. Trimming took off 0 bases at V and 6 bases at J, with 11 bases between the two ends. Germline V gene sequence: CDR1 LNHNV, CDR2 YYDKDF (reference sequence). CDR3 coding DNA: TGTGCCACCAGCAGAGATAGGGCAGGGGATGGCTACACCTTC. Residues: CATSRDRAGDGYTF.

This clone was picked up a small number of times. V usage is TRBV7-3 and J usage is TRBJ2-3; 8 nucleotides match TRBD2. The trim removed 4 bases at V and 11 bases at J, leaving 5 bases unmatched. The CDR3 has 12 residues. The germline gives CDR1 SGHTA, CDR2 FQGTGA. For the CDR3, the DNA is TGTGCCAGCAGCTCGTCGGGGGGGCAGCAGTATTTT. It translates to CASSSSGGQQYF.

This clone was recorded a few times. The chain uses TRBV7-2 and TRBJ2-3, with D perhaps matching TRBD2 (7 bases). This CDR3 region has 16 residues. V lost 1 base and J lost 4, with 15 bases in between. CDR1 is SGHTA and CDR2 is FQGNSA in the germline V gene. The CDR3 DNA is TGTGCCAGCAGCTTAGGGGGAGGGGGAGCACCAGATACGCAGTATTTT. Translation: CASSLGGGGAPDTQYF.

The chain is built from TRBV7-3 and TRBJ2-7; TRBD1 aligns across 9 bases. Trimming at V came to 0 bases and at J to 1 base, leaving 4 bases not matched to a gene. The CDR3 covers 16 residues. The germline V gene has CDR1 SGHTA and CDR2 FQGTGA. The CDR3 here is CASSLTPGQGSYEQYF. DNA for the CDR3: TGTGCCAGCAGCTTAACCCCGGGACAGGGATCCTACGAGCAGTACTTC. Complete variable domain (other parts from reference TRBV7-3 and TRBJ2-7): GAGVSQTPSNKVTEKGKYVELRCDPISGHTALYWYRQSLGQGPEFLIYFQGTGAADDSGLPNDRFFAVRPEGSVSTLKIQRTERGDSAVYLCASSLTPGQGSYEQYFGPGTRLTVT.

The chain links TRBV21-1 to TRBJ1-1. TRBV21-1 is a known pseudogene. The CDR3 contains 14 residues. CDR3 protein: CASSKQNAHTEAFF. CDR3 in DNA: TGTGCCAGCAGCAAACAAAATGCCCACACTGAAGCTTTCTTT.

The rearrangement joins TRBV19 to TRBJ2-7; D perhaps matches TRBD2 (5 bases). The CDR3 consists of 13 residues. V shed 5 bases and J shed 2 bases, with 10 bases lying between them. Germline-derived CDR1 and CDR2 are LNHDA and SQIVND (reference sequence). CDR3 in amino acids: CASSSGEPYEQYF. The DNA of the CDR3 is TGTGCCAGTAGTTCTGGGGAGCCCTACGAGCAGTACTTC.

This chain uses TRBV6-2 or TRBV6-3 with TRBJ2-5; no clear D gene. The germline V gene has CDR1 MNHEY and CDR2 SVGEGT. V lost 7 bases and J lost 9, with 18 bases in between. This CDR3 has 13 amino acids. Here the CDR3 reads CASNPNPPIAQYF. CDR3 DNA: TGTGCCAGCAACCCGAATCCTCCTATCGCCCAGTACTTC.

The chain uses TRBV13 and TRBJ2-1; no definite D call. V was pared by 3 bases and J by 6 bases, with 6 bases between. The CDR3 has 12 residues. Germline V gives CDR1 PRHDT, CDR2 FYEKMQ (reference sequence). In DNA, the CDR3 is TGTGCCAGCAGCTTGCCCCCCAATGAGCAGTTCTTC. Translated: CASSLPPNEQFF.

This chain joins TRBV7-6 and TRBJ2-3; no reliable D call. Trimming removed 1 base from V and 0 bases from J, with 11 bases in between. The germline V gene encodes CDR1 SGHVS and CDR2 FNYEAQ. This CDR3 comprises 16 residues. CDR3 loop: CASSLGLITSTDTQYF. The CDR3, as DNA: TGTGCCAGCAGCTTAGGGTTGATTACTAGCACAGATACGCAGTATTTT.

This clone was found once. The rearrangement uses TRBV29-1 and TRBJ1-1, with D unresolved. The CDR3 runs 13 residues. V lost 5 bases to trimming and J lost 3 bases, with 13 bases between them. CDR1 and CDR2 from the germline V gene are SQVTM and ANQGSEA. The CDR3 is CSVRQTSYTEAFF. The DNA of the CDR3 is TGCAGCGTTAGGCAGACCTCGTACACTGAAGCTTTCTTT.

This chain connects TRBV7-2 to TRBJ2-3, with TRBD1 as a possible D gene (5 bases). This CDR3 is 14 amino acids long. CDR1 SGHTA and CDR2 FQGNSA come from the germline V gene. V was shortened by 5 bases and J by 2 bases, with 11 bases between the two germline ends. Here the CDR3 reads CASSRRQTTDTQYF. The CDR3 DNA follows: TGTGCCAGCAGCCGTCGACAGACCACAGATACGCAGTATTTT.

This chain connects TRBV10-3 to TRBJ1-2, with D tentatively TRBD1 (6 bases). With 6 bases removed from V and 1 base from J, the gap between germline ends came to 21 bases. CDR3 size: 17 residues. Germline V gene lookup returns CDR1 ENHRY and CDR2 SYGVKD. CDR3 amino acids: CAISPATGLDFNYGYTF. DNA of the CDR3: TGTGCCATCAGCCCCGCGACAGGCCTAGATTTTAACTATGGCTACACCTTC.

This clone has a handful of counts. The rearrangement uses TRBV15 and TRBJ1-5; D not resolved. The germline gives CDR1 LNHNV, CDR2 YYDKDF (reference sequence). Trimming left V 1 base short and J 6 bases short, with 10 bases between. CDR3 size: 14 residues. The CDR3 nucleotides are TGTGCCACCAGCAGAGCTGGGTCGGTTCAGCCCCAGCATTTT. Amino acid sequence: CATSRAGSVQPQHF.

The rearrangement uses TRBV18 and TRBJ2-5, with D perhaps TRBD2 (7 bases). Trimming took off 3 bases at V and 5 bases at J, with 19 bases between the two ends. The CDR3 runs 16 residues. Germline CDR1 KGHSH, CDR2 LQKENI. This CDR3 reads CASSPPRGGGRETQYF. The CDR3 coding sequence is TGTGCCAGCTCACCGCCACGGGGCGGGGGCAGGGAGACCCAGTACTTC.

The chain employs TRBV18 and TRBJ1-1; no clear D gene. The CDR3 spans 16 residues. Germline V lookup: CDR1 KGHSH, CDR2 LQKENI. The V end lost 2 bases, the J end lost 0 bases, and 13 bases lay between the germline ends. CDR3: CASSPGDGKMNTEAFF. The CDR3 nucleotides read TGTGCCAGCTCACCAGGGGATGGTAAAATGAACACTGAAGCTTTCTTT.

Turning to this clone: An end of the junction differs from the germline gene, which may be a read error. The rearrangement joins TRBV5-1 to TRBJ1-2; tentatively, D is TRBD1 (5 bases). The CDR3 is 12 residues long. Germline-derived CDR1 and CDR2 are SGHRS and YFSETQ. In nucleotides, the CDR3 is TGCGCCAGCAGCTTGGCTACAGGTGTTAGGGCCTTC. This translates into CASSLATGVRAF. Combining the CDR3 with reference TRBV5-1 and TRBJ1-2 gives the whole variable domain KAGVTQTPRYLIKTRGQQVTLSCSPISGHRSVSWYQQTPGQGLQFLFEYFSETQRNKGNFPGRFSGRQFSNSRSEMNVSTLELGDSALYLCASSLATGVRAFGSGTRLTVV.

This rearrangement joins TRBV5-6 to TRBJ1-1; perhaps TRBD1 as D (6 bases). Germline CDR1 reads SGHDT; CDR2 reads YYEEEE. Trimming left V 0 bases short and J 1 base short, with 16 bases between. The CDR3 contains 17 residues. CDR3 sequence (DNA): TGTGCCAGCAGCTTGGTGGAGACCTTGGGGGCGAACACTGAAGCTTTCTTT. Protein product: CASSLVETLGANTEAFF.

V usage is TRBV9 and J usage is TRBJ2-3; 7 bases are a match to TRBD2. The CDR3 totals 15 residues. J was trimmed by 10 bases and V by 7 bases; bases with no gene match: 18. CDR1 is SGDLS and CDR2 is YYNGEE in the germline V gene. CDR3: CASPPMGGGRRSQYF. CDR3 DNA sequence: TGTGCCAGCCCCCCGATGGGGGGAGGGCGCCGGTCGCAGTATTTT.

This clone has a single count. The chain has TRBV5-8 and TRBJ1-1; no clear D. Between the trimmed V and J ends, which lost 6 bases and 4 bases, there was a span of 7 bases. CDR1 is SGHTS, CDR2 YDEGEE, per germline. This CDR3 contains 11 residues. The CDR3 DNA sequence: TGTGCCAGCATCTTTCTCACTGAAGCTTTCTTT. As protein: CASIFLTEAFF.